The 19 T cell receptor beta chains in this list originate from one sample, sequenced in a study of technical replicates of blood from a few donors. Only in-frame clones appear in the TCRdb table, and some are missing; sequencing was by immunoSEQ multiplex PCR. This table has approximately 70,000 clones, about 90% appearing once. The sample was T cells isolated from PBMCs. The receptors were gathered from a human donor in good health.

The DNA for the CDR3 is TGTGCCAGCAGCCTTACGATTGGACTAGCTAGCACAGATACGCAGTATTTT. It is translated as CASSLTIGLASTDTQYF. The genes are TRBV11-2 and TRBJ2-3; TRBD2 aligns across 8 bases. This CDR3 is built from 17 residues. Germline CDR1 is SGHAT and CDR2 is FQNNGV. V shed 5 bases and J 0 bases; nucleotides not matched to a gene: 10.

The sample holds one count of this clone. V gene TRBV7-8 combines with J gene TRBJ2-7, with D perhaps matching TRBD2 (6 bases). The germline V and J ends were trimmed by 5 bases and 3 bases, with 14 bases remaining between them. The CDR3 totals 14 residues. Germline CDR1 is SGHVS and CDR2 is FQNEAQ. The CDR3: CASSPGRGNYEQYF. For the CDR3, the DNA is TGTGCCAGCAGCCCGGGGCGCGGGAACTACGAGCAGTACTTC.

This clone came up once. The rearrangement joins TRBV7-9 to TRBJ2-1; TRBD2 aligns across 11 bases. V shed 11 bases and J 0 bases; nucleotides not matched to a gene: 3. This CDR3 contains 14 residues. In germline, CDR1 is SEHNR, CDR2 FQNEAQ (reference sequence). CDR3 coding DNA: TGTGCCGGAGGGACTAGCGGCTCCTACAATGAGCAGTTCTTC. Protein product: CAGGTSGSYNEQFF. Combining the CDR3 with reference TRBV7-9 and TRBJ2-1 gives the whole variable domain DTGVSQNPRHKITKRGQNVTFRCDPISEHNRLYWYRQTLGQGPEFLTYFQNEAQLEKSRLLSDRFSAERPKGSFSTLEIQRTEQGDSAMYLCAGGTSGSYNEQFFGPGTRLTVL.

The V and J genes are TRBV2 and TRBJ1-4; a weak D match, TRBD1 (5 bases). Trimming took 2 bases from V and 1 from J, leaving 5 bases between them. Germline-derived CDR1 and CDR2 are SNHLY and FYNNEI. The CDR3 is 14 amino acids. The CDR3 DNA sequence: TGTGCCAGCAGTGAACAGGGAACTAATGAAAAACTGTTTTTT. Encoded protein: CASSEQGTNEKLFF.

The chain uses TRBV11-3 and TRBJ1-2; no clear D. Germline assignment: CDR1 SGHNT and CDR2 YENEEA. The germline V and J ends were trimmed by 8 bases and 2 bases, with 18 bases remaining between them. The CDR3 has 15 residues. CDR3 sequence reads: CASGGGRPTNYGYTF. The DNA of the CDR3 is TGTGCCAGCGGAGGCGGTAGACCTACGAACTATGGCTACACCTTC.

Worth noting for this clone: A read error may produce the germline difference seen at one junction end. This chain uses TRBV9 with TRBJ2-7, with 7 bases lining up with TRBD2. CDR1 SGDLS and CDR2 YYNGEE come from the germline V gene. The CDR3 sequence is 14 residues long. CDR3 amino acids: CASSPPSGSHEQYF. The CDR3 DNA sequence: TGTGCCAGCAGCCCACCTAGCGGCTCCCACGAGCAGTACTTC.

The chain links TRBV7-9 to TRBJ2-7; D is unresolved. The CDR3 is 14 amino acids. Germline V gives CDR1 SEHNR, CDR2 FQNEAQ (reference sequence). Between the trimmed V and J ends, which lost 2 bases and 2 bases, there was a span of 10 bases. This CDR3 is CASSLSLRPYEQYF. The CDR3 bases are TGTGCCAGCAGCTTATCCTTGAGGCCCTACGAGCAGTACTTC.

J is TRBJ1-5 and V is TRBV6-6; a weak D match, TRBD1 (6 bases). The CDR3 loop spans 12 amino acids. Germline loops: CDR1 MNHNY, CDR2 SVGAGI (reference sequence). V was pared by 11 bases and J by 9 bases, with 17 bases between. The CDR3 bases are TGTGCCGGGGGGGAAGGGGGGTGGCCCCAGCATTTT. Amino acid sequence: CAGGEGGWPQHF.

V usage is TRBV10-2 and J usage is TRBJ2-7; D gene uncertain. The CDR3 loop spans 11 amino acids. The germline V and J ends were trimmed by 3 bases and 3 bases, with 3 bases remaining between them. Germline V gene sequence: CDR1 WSHSY, CDR2 SAAADI. The CDR3 DNA reads as TGCGCCAGCAGTGATTACTACGAGCAGTACTTC. It translates to CASSDYYEQYF.

The table lists this clone with a count of one. The V gene is TRBV19, the J gene TRBJ1-1; D ambiguous. CDR3 length equals 13 residues. Germline assignment: CDR1 LNHDA and CDR2 SQIVND (reference sequence). Trimming removed 3 bases from V and 10 bases from J, with 15 bases in between. The CDR3 protein is CASSIGGKGVAFF. As DNA, the CDR3 is TGTGCCAGTAGTATTGGAGGGAAGGGAGTAGCTTTCTTT. Filled out from reference TRBV19 and TRBJ1-1, the complete variable domain reads DGGITQSPKYLFRKEGQNVTLSCEQNLNHDAMYWYRQDPGQGLRLIYYSQIVNDFQKGDIAEGYSVSREKKESFPLTVTSAQKNPTAFYLCASSIGGKGVAFFGQGTRLTVV.

The J gene is TRBJ2-3, the V gene TRBV30; 13 bases align to TRBD2. V was clipped by 7 bases and J by 14 bases; unmatched bases: 12. The CDR3 loop spans 13 amino acids. From germline, CDR1 is GTSNPN and CDR2 SVGIG (reference sequence). In DNA form, the CDR3 reads TGTGCCTACAGGGGACTAGCGGGACTCCAGCCGTATTTT. As protein: CAYRGLAGLQPYF.

This chain joins TRBV12-5 and TRBJ1-1; no firm D call. CDR1 LGHNT and CDR2 FRNRAP come from the germline V gene. The CDR3 is 14 residues long. V lost 3 bases and J 1 base, leaving 9 bases between the germline ends. The CDR3 reads CASGFQEGNTEAFF. The CDR3 nucleotides are TGTGCTAGTGGTTTTCAGGAAGGGAACACTGAAGCTTTCTTT.

This clone was observed a single time. The V gene is TRBV5-6, the J gene TRBJ1-2, with D possibly being TRBD1 (5 bases). V was trimmed by 2 bases and J by 4 bases, leaving 6 bases between them. The CDR3 runs to 12 residues. The germline V gene has CDR1 SGHDT and CDR2 YYEEEE. The CDR3: CASSLDSYGYTF. CDR3 nucleotides: TGTGCCAGCAGCTTAGACAGCTATGGCTACACCTTC. Combining the CDR3 with reference TRBV5-6 and TRBJ1-2 gives the whole variable domain DAGVTQSPTHLIKTRGQQVTLRCSPKSGHDTVSWYQQALGQGPQFIFQYYEEEERQRGNFPDRFSGHQFPNYSSELNVNALLLGDSALYLCASSLDSYGYTFGSGTRLTVV.

The V and J genes are TRBV4-1 and TRBJ2-3; 10 nucleotides align to TRBD2. The trim removed 4 bases at V and 4 bases at J, leaving 8 bases unmatched. The CDR3 is 16 amino acids. CDR1 is MGHRA and CDR2 is YSYEKL in the germline V gene. The CDR3 DNA sequence: TGCGCCAGCAGCCCTTCAAGCGGGAGGGCCCCAGATACGCAGTATTTT. The encoded protein is CASSPSSGRAPDTQYF.

This chain uses TRBV4-2 with TRBJ2-5; D remains ambiguous. Trimming left V 0 bases short and J 6 bases short, with 5 bases between. The CDR3 spans 12 residues. Germline-derived CDR1 and CDR2 are LGHNA and YNFKEQ. CDR3 region: CASSQERQTQYF. As DNA, the CDR3 is TGTGCCAGCAGCCAAGAGAGGCAGACCCAGTACTTC.

The sample holds one count of this clone. The J gene is TRBJ2-7, the V gene TRBV4-3; D remains unclear. Germline-derived CDR1 and CDR2 are LGHNA and YSLEER. This CDR3 is built from 13 residues. V lost 1 base and J lost 0, with 4 bases in between. DNA for the CDR3: TGCGCCAGCAGCCAAGTGGCCTCCTACGAGCAGTACTTC. It codes for CASSQVASYEQYF.

The J gene is TRBJ2-1, the V gene TRBV2; 12 bases align to TRBD2. Germline V gene lookup returns CDR1 SNHLY and CDR2 FYNNEI. J gave up 7 bases and V 8 bases, and 6 bases lay outside the gene matches. The CDR3 sequence is 14 residues long. CDR3 residues: CASPLTSGRNEQFF. The CDR3 DNA reads as TGTGCCAGCCCTTTAACTAGCGGGAGGAATGAGCAGTTCTTC.

J is TRBJ2-2 and V is TRBV27, with 8 positions matching TRBD1. Trimming cost V 6 bases and J 8 bases; bases outside gene matches: 8. The CDR3 loop spans 14 amino acids. Looked up from germline, CDR1 is MNHEY and CDR2 is SMNVEV (reference sequence). In DNA form, the CDR3 reads TGTGCCAGCAGCTGGGACAGGATAGCGGGGGAGCTGTTTTTT. Translated, it gives CASSWDRIAGELFF.

The CDR3 is CSVDETGVRGYTF. In nucleotides, the CDR3 is TGCAGCGTTGATGAGACAGGGGTTAGGGGCTACACCTTC. The J gene is TRBJ1-2, the V gene TRBV29-1; 8 bases fit TRBD1. Germline values: CDR1 SQVTM, CDR2 ANQGSEA. J lost 8 bases, V lost 3 bases, and 8 bases had no gene match. The CDR3 sequence is 13 residues long.